These T cell receptor beta chains were read from a single sample in a study of post-analysis software for immune sequencing data. TCRdb fed the PCR reads into MiXCR, producing one record per CDR3 protein. The sample includes about 770,000 distinct CDR3 sequences, around 46% seen only once; the top ten take 4.9%. Sequenced: blood. These TCRs come from a girl between 5 and 17 years old with multiple sclerosis. CDR3s include the opening cysteine and the closing phenylalanine or tryptophan. A D gene is named only where the DNA matches it firmly. Size tells how often a clone was seen (once, few, many) or the class of an expanded clone, and some rows leave it out.

TGTGCCACCAGCAGAGATCCGGGGACGGATAACTATGGCTACACCTTC	CATSRDPGTDNYGYTF	TRBJ1-2	-	TRBV15	-	16
TGTGCCAGCACCGATAGTGGGTCAGGGATTTTCAATGAGCAGTACTTC	CASTDSGSGIFNEQYF	TRBJ2-5	-	TRBV12-3/TRBV12-4	-	16
TGTGCCAGCACCCTGACAGGGGGCGGTCCCTTCTTCTACGAGCAGTACTTC	CASTLTGGGPFFYEQYF	TRBJ2-7	TRBD1	TRBV9	few	17
TGTGCCAGCAGTGATAACAGGGGGCCGACTAATGAAAAACTGTTTTTT	CASSDNRGPTNEKLFF	TRBJ1-4	TRBD1	TRBV6-1	-	16
TGTGCCAGCAGCTTGGCTGACGGATACTCGCTAGCGGGAGAACTAGATACGCAGTATTTT	CASSLADGYSLAGELDTQYF	TRBJ2-3	TRBD2	TRBV5-6	-	20
TGCGCCAGCAGCCCAGACAGCCAACAAGAGACCCAGTACTTC	CASSPDSQQETQYF	TRBJ2-5	-	TRBV5-1	-	14
TGCGCCAGCAGCCAAGGGACATATTACAATGAGCAGTTCTTC	CASSQGTYYNEQFF	TRBJ2-1	-	TRBV4-1	once	14
TGTGCCAGCAGACCATCCCTCCGCCGGGACAGGGGGGTCTCTGGGGCCAACGTCCTGACTTTC	CASRPSLRRDRGVSGANVLTF	TRBJ2-6	TRBD1	TRBV6-1	-	21
TGTGCCAGCAGTTCGCCAGGAACTAGCAATCAGCCCCAGCATTTT	CASSSPGTSNQPQHF	TRBJ1-5	-	TRBV12-3/TRBV12-4	-	15
TGTGCCTGGAGTGTACCTAGCCTAGATACGCAGTATTTT	CAWSVPSLDTQYF	TRBJ2-3	-	TRBV30	-	13
TGTGCCAGCAGTCCCACACACCATAACTATGGCTACACCTTC	CASSPTHHNYGYTF	TRBJ1-2	-	TRBV27	few	14
TGTGCCAGCGGCCCGAGAGGGACCCAGTACTTC	CASGPRGTQYF	TRBJ2-5	-	TRBV27	-	11
TGTGCCAGCCGACGGGGGGCTTGGGAGACCCAGTACTTC	CASRRGAWETQYF	TRBJ2-5	-	TRBV12-3/TRBV12-4	few	13
TGTGCCAGCAGTAACCGGGACAGGGGGTTCGAGCAGTACTTC	CASSNRDRGFEQYF	TRBJ2-7	TRBD1	TRBV28	few	14
TGCAGCGTTGGGGTAGCGGGGCGCACAGATACGCAGTATTTT	CSVGVAGRTDTQYF	TRBJ2-3	TRBD2	TRBV29-1	-	14
TGCGCCAGCAGCTTGGCGATACAGGGAGGGGATGGCTACACCTTC	CASSLAIQGGDGYTF	TRBJ1-2	-	TRBV5-1	-	15
TGTGCCAGCAGCCGGCCCCGGGACACTAGCAATCAGCCCCAGCATTTT	CASSRPRDTSNQPQHF	TRBJ1-5	-	TRBV7-9	-	16
TGTGCCACCAGTGACAGTACTCAGATACTCTACAATGAGCAGTTCTTC	CATSDSTQILYNEQFF	TRBJ2-1	-	TRBV24-1	few	16
TGTGCCAGTAGCGATTCGGAGTCGGACGAGCAGTACTTC	CASSDSESDEQYF	TRBJ2-7	-	TRBV13	-	13
TGTGCCAGTCGGACACGGACCAATGAAAAACTGTTTTTT	CASRTRTNEKLFF	TRBJ1-4	-	TRBV12-3/TRBV12-4	few	13
TGTGCCAGCAGGAATAGCAGATCAAAAGAGACCCAGTACTTC	CASRNSRSKETQYF	TRBJ2-5	-	TRBV6-6	-	14
TGTGCCAGCAGCTTAGTAGGGGAAGGTAATTCACCCCTCCACTTT	CASSLVGEGNSPLHF	TRBJ1-6	-	TRBV7-9	many	15
TGTGCCAGCAGGCGAAGGGGTGGGGGGAGGAACGAGCAGTACTTC	CASRRRGGGRNEQYF	TRBJ2-7	-	TRBV27	few	15
TGTGCCAGCAGCTTATTTTTGTCCAGGAAGGGGGTCTCCGAGCGTCATGAGCAGTTCTTC	CASSLFLSRKGVSERHEQFF	TRBJ2-1	-	TRBV7-3	-	20
TGCGCCAGCAGCTTGGAGGGGGCAGCCCCCTATGGCTACACCTTC	CASSLEGAAPYGYTF	TRBJ1-2	TRBD1	TRBV5-1	-	15
TGTGCCGCACGGACAGGGACAGGAACTGAAGCTTTCTTT	CAARTGTGTEAFF	TRBJ1-1	TRBD1	TRBV10-3	-	13
TGTGCCAGCAGTTTTGACAGGGAAATTTCACCCCTCCACTTT	CASSFDREISPLHF	TRBJ1-6	TRBD1	TRBV6-5	few	14
TGTGCCAGCAGCCCCGGATCCTCGGGTGAGCAGTTCTTC	CASSPGSSGEQFF	TRBJ2-1	-	TRBV12-3/TRBV12-4	-	13
TGCGCCAGTAGCCAAGATCCCCAGGGGGGGACGAGGGAAAAACTGTTTTTT	CASSQDPQGGTREKLFF	TRBJ1-4	TRBD1	TRBV4-1	-	17
TGTGCCAGCAGTGAAGTCGGGAGTTTGGAGACCCAGTACTTC	CASSEVGSLETQYF	TRBJ2-5	-	TRBV6-1	-	14
TGTGCCAGCAGTTACTTACAGGGGGGCGAGCAGTACTTC	CASSYLQGGEQYF	TRBJ2-7	TRBD1	TRBV6-5	few	13
TGCAGTGCTCCGAATCAAAGGACAGGGGGTAGCTCCTACAATGAGCAGTTCTTC	CSAPNQRTGGSSYNEQFF	TRBJ2-1	TRBD1	TRBV20-1	few	18
TGCAGTGCTAGAGAGGGGCGTGGGAGGGTGATTAGCTCCTACAATGAGCAGTTCTTC	CSAREGRGRVISSYNEQFF	TRBJ2-1	TRBD2	TRBV20-1	-	19
TGTGCCAGCAGCTTCGGGACTAGCGGGTTCACAGATACGCAGTATTTT	CASSFGTSGFTDTQYF	TRBJ2-3	TRBD2	TRBV5-5	-	16
TGTGCCAGCAGTCCCGGGCCCAAAGGAGGGGCTACGCAGTATTTT	CASSPGPKGGATQYF	TRBJ2-3	-	TRBV28	-	15
TGTGCCAGCAGTTTAGGAGGGGTCCCCTATGGCTACACCTTC	CASSLGGVPYGYTF	TRBJ1-2	-	TRBV28	-	14
TGCAGCGTTCTATCGGTTAGCTCCTACGAGCAGTACTTC	CSVLSVSSYEQYF	TRBJ2-7	-	TRBV29-1	-	13
TGTGCCAGCAGTTCGGGGACAGGGGAGACCCAGTACTTC	CASSSGTGETQYF	TRBJ2-5	TRBD1	TRBV12-3/TRBV12-4	many	13
TGTGCCAGCAGCACTGCAGGGTCGGATACGCAGTATTTT	CASSTAGSDTQYF	TRBJ2-3	-	TRBV21-1	-	13
TGTGCCAGCAGTTTTGGGGGGGTTAGTGGCGAGCAGTACTTC	CASSFGGVSGEQYF	TRBJ2-7	TRBD2	TRBV27	few	14
TGCGCCAGCAGCCAAGAGGCAGGGGGCACAGATACGCAGTATTTT	CASSQEAGGTDTQYF	TRBJ2-3	-	TRBV4-1	-	15
TGCAGTGCTAGACCGCATTCACGATCTGCCTACGAGCAGTACTTC	CSARPHSRSAYEQYF	TRBJ2-7	-	TRBV20-1	-	15